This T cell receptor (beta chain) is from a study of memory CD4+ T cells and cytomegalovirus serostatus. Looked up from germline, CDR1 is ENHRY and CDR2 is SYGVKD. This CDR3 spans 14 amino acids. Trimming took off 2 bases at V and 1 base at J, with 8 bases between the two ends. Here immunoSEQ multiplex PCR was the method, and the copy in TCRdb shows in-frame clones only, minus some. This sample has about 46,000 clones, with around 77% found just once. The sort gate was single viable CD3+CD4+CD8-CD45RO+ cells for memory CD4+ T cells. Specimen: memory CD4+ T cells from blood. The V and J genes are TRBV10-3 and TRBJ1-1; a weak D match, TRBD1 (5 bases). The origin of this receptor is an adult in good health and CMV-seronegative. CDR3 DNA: TGTGCCATCAGTGAGCTGAGGGGGAACACTGAAGCTTTCTTT. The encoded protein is CAISELRGNTEAFF.